One and the same sample provided the 29 T cell receptor beta chains below, sequenced in a study of cytomegalovirus exposure and HLA in healthy donors. Both 60 Vbeta primers and 13 Jbeta primers went into the PCR. Data came from immunoSEQ multiplex PCR; TCRdb stores just in-frame clones and leaves some out. The sample has 150,000 to 200,000 clones, around 77% seen once. Sequenced material: PBMCs. These receptors were obtained from a woman under 40 in good health and CMV-seronegative.

The gene calls are TRBV28 and TRBJ2-3; 11 positions agree with TRBD2. Germline-derived CDR1 and CDR2 are MDHEN and SYDVKM. V trimming: 10 bases; J trimming: 4 bases; junction bases outside the gene matches: 7. This CDR3 comprises 14 residues. As DNA, the CDR3 is TGTGCCACCCTTAGCGGGGGGGACGCAGATACGCAGTATTTT. The encoded protein is CATLSGGDADTQYF.

This clone appeared a few times. The chain is built from TRBV7-9 and TRBJ2-7; a possible D gene is TRBD1 (6 bases). Germline V gene lookup returns CDR1 SEHNR and CDR2 FQNEAQ (reference sequence). Trimming took 6 bases from V and 6 from J, leaving 18 bases between them. The CDR3 runs 14 residues. DNA for the CDR3: TGTGCCAGCAGTCCAGGGGCTCTCTCTAGCGAGCAGTACTTC. It encodes CASSPGALSSEQYF.

This chain links TRBV6-4 with TRBJ2-1; 8 positions agree with TRBD2. Germline CDR1 reads MRHNA; CDR2 reads SNTAGT. The CDR3 loop spans 15 amino acids. V was pared by 5 bases and J by 5 bases, with 8 bases of the junction left unmatched. The CDR3, as DNA: TGTGCCAGCAGTCAGACGGGAGGGCCGGACAATGAGCAGTTCTTC. Translating it yields CASSQTGGPDNEQFF.

CDR3 protein: CASSIFRTGTDTQYF. The CDR3 DNA is TGTGCCAGCTCAATCTTCAGGACAGGCACAGATACGCAGTATTTT. The rearrangement uses TRBV5-4 and TRBJ2-3; perhaps TRBD1 as D (6 bases). The germline V and J ends were trimmed by 7 bases and 1 base, with 16 bases remaining between them. Germline V gene lookup returns CDR1 SGHNT and CDR2 YYREEE (reference sequence). This CDR3 has 15 residues.

This sequence joins TRBV4-2 and TRBJ2-1; 7 bases line up with TRBD1. The trim removed 0 bases at V and 8 bases at J, leaving 13 bases unmatched. The CDR3 loop spans 17 amino acids. Germline-derived CDR1 and CDR2 are LGHNA and YNFKEQ. CDR3 bases: TGTGCCAGCAGCCAAGAGCCAACAGGGGCTCCAGGCGATGAGCAGTTCTTC. Its protein product is CASSQEPTGAPGDEQFF.

In DNA, the CDR3 is TGTGCCAGCAGTTTCGGGACACGCTACGAGCAGTACTTC. Its translation is CASSFGTRYEQYF. V gene TRBV6-5 combines with J gene TRBJ2-7; maybe TRBD1 (6 bases). The V end lost 4 bases, the J end lost 3 bases, and 10 bases lay between the germline ends. The CDR3 extends over 13 amino acids. Germline V gives CDR1 MNHEY, CDR2 SVGAGI.

V and J are TRBV4-3 and TRBJ2-3; a weak D match, TRBD2 (5 bases). CDR1 is LGHNA and CDR2 is YSLEER in the germline V gene. V was trimmed by 2 bases and J by 2 bases, leaving 11 bases between them. The CDR3 consists of 15 residues. This CDR3 is CASSQQAAATDTQYF. CDR3 sequence (DNA): TGCGCCAGCAGCCAACAGGCAGCGGCCACAGATACGCAGTATTTT.

This chain connects TRBV27 to TRBJ2-5; 8 nucleotides match TRBD2. Per the germline V gene, CDR1 is MNHEY and CDR2 is SMNVEV (reference sequence). This CDR3 has 16 residues. Germline trimming cut 3 bases from V and 5 bases from J; bases unmatched to any gene: 11. CDR3 sequence: CASSFSGGETGETQYF. The CDR3 nucleotides read TGTGCCAGCAGTTTCAGCGGGGGAGAAACGGGGGAGACCCAGTACTTC.

The chain has TRBV29-1 and TRBJ2-2, with TRBD1 identical over 10 bases. V was clipped by 7 bases and J by 4 bases; unmatched bases: 6. Germline values: CDR1 SQVTM, CDR2 ANQGSEA. This CDR3 has 14 residues. The CDR3 nucleotides are TGCAGCGGAGCCGGGACAGGGGTCACCGGGGAGCTGTTTTTT. Translated: CSGAGTGVTGELFF.

The chain joins TRBV6-5 to TRBJ1-1, with D perhaps TRBD1 (5 bases). Germline CDR1 is MNHEY and CDR2 is SVGAGI. The length of the CDR3 is 14 residues. The V and J ends lost 7 bases and 5 bases respectively, with 17 bases between them. In nucleotides, the CDR3 is TGTGCCAGCACTCTTAGGGGCGCCGGGACTGAAGCTTTCTTT. Amino acid sequence: CASTLRGAGTEAFF.

In this sample, this clone turned up a few times. The chain has TRBV5-4 and TRBJ2-2, with 11 bases lining up with TRBD2. CDR3 length: 16 amino acids. V was clipped by 4 bases and J by 6 bases; unmatched bases: 8. Germline V gene lookup returns CDR1 SGHNT and CDR2 YYREEE (reference sequence). This CDR3 is CASSAQISGGAGELFF. DNA of the CDR3: TGTGCCAGCAGCGCACAGATTAGCGGGGGGGCCGGGGAGCTGTTTTTT. Drawing the rest from reference TRBV5-4 and TRBJ2-2, the complete variable domain is ETGVTQSPTHLIKTRGQQVTLRCSSQSGHNTVSWYQQALGQGPQFIFQYYREEENGRGNFPPRFSGLQFPNYSSELNVNALELDDSALYLCASSAQISGGAGELFFGEGSRLTVL.

This clone has only one observation. CDR3 amino acids: CASSLVLAGAAEQFF. DNA of the CDR3: TGCGCCAGCAGCTTGGTTCTAGCGGGGGCCGCTGAGCAGTTCTTC. V usage is TRBV5-1 and J usage is TRBJ2-1, with TRBD2 matching 10 bases. This CDR3 is built from 15 residues. V gave up 0 bases and J gave up 9 bases; unmatched junction bases: 6. Germline values: CDR1 SGHRS, CDR2 YFSETQ. Based on the CDR3 plus reference TRBV5-1 and TRBJ2-1, the full variable domain is KAGVTQTPRYLIKTRGQQVTLSCSPISGHRSVSWYQQTPGQGLQFLFEYFSETQRNKGNFPGRFSGRQFSNSRSEMNVSTLELGDSALYLCASSLVLAGAAEQFFGPGTRLTVL.

The rearrangement links TRBV5-1 to TRBJ2-1; 9 nucleotides line up with TRBD1. Germline assignment: CDR1 SGHRS and CDR2 YFSETQ. Trimming at V came to 0 bases and at J to 7 bases, leaving 8 bases not matched to a gene. The CDR3 totals 16 residues. The CDR3 sequence: CASSLATGGPSNEQFF. The CDR3 coding sequence is TGCGCCAGCAGCTTGGCCACAGGGGGCCCTTCGAATGAGCAGTTCTTC. The whole variable domain, filled in from reference TRBV5-1 and TRBJ2-1, reads KAGVTQTPRYLIKTRGQQVTLSCSPISGHRSVSWYQQTPGQGLQFLFEYFSETQRNKGNFPGRFSGRQFSNSRSEMNVSTLELGDSALYLCASSLATGGPSNEQFFGPGTRLTVL.

The chain couples TRBV6-6 to TRBJ2-2; the match to TRBD1 covers 9 bases. The CDR3 loop spans 16 amino acids. V lost 2 bases to trimming and J lost 1 base; unmatched junction nucleotides: 2. In germline, CDR1 is MNHNY, CDR2 SVGAGI (reference sequence). The CDR3 bases are TGTGCCAGCAGTTACCAGGGACAGGGGAACACCGGGGAGCTGTTTTTT. Translating it yields CASSYQGQGNTGELFF.

The chain is built from TRBV6-1 and TRBJ1-1, with 7 bases aligning to TRBD1. CDR1 is MNHNS, CDR2 SASEGT, per germline. V shed 4 bases and J 5 bases; nucleotides not matched to a gene: 4. The CDR3 has 13 residues. CDR3 in amino acids: CASSARGHTEAFF. The CDR3 coding sequence is TGTGCCAGCAGTGCGAGGGGGCATACTGAAGCTTTCTTT.

The rearrangement uses TRBV5-1 and TRBJ2-7; maybe TRBD1 (6 bases). Trimming removed 0 bases from V and 3 bases from J, with 10 bases in between. Germline V gene lookup returns CDR1 SGHRS and CDR2 YFSETQ. There are 14 residues in the CDR3. CDR3 sequence (DNA): TGCGCCAGCAGCTTGGACAGGGAATACTACGAGCAGTACTTC. Translated, it gives CASSLDREYYEQYF.

The CDR3 loop reads CASSIGTGLDTQYF. CDR3 DNA: TGTGCCAGTAGTATTGGGACAGGGTTAGATACGCAGTATTTT. V gene TRBV19 combines with J gene TRBJ2-3; 9 positions agree with TRBD1. The CDR3 is made up of 14 amino acids. V lost 3 bases and J lost 5; bases outside the gene matches: 3. Looked up from germline, CDR1 is LNHDA and CDR2 is SQIVND (reference sequence). The full variable domain, completed using reference TRBV19 and TRBJ2-3, is DGGITQSPKYLFRKEGQNVTLSCEQNLNHDAMYWYRQDPGQGLRLIYYSQIVNDFQKGDIAEGYSVSREKKESFPLTVTSAQKNPTAFYLCASSIGTGLDTQYFGPGTRLTVL.

The rearrangement links TRBV30 to TRBJ1-2; D possibly corresponds to TRBD1 (6 bases). This CDR3 is built from 12 residues. V gave up 0 bases and J gave up 7 bases, with 9 bases separating them. Germline CDR1 is GTSNPN and CDR2 is SVGIG (reference sequence). The CDR3 loop reads CAWSVFRGGYTF. The CDR3 nucleotides are TGTGCCTGGAGTGTGTTCAGGGGTGGCTACACCTTC.

The chain is built from TRBV30 and TRBJ2-3; TRBD2 aligns across 8 bases. This CDR3 spans 13 amino acids. Trimming at V came to 0 bases and at J to 4 bases, leaving 0 bases not matched to a gene. Germline V CDR1 and CDR2: GTSNPN, SVGIG (reference sequence). The CDR3 is CAWSVAGADTQYF. The CDR3 nucleotides read TGTGCCTGGAGTGTAGCGGGGGCAGATACGCAGTATTTT.

The chain employs TRBV13 and TRBJ1-2; 7 bases match TRBD1. Germline trimming cut 5 bases from V and 2 bases from J; bases unmatched to any gene: 11. The CDR3 has 16 residues. Germline V gene data show CDR1 as PRHDT and CDR2 as FYEKMQ (reference sequence). The CDR3 sequence: CASSPLTGYRNYGYTF. The CDR3 nucleotides read TGTGCCAGCAGCCCCCTGACAGGGTATCGGAACTATGGCTACACCTTC.

The genes are TRBV4-2 and TRBJ1-5; possibly TRBD1 for D (6 bases). This CDR3 has 14 residues. Trimming cost V 6 bases and J 3 bases, with 12 bases left between them. The germline V gene has CDR1 LGHNA and CDR2 YNFKEQ. The CDR3 reads CASSFTGTNQPQHF. CDR3 DNA: TGTGCCAGCAGTTTCACAGGGACCAATCAGCCCCAGCATTTT.

This chain joins TRBV28 and TRBJ1-1; 9 nucleotides agree with TRBD1. Trimming at V came to 7 bases and at J to 0 bases, leaving 9 bases not matched to a gene. Germline-derived CDR1 and CDR2 are MDHEN and SYDVKM. The CDR3 runs 16 residues. The CDR3 region has the DNA TGTGCCAGCAATCCGGGACAGGGCCTATTGAACACTGAAGCTTTCTTT. Its protein product is CASNPGQGLLNTEAFF. Supplemented by reference TRBV28 and TRBJ1-1, the full variable domain reads DVKVTQSSRYLVKRTGEKVFLECVQDMDHENMFWYRQDPGLGLRLIYFSYDVKMKEKGDIPEGYSVSREKKERFSLILESASTNQTSMYLCASNPGQGLLNTEAFFGQGTRLTVV.

The count of this clone is one. V is TRBV5-1 and J is TRBJ2-1; 8 positions agree with TRBD1. Germline-derived CDR1 and CDR2 are SGHRS and YFSETQ. The V and J ends lost 0 bases and 5 bases, in that order; junction bases with no gene match: 4. The CDR3 runs 15 residues. CDR3 sequence reads: CASSLGDRYNNEQFF. The CDR3 DNA follows: TGCGCCAGCAGCTTGGGGGACAGGTACAACAATGAGCAGTTCTTC.

The V and J genes are TRBV15 and TRBJ1-5; D may be TRBD1 (6 bases). The germline CDR1 and CDR2 sequences are LNHNV and YYDKDF (reference sequence). There are 14 residues in the CDR3. V lost 3 bases and J 9 bases, leaving 15 bases between the germline ends. The CDR3 protein is CATSRKGGLGPQHF. CDR3 sequence (DNA): TGTGCCACCAGCAGGAAAGGGGGTTTGGGGCCCCAGCATTTT.

The chain employs TRBV18 and TRBJ2-5; TRBD2 agrees at 10 bases. Germline-derived CDR1 and CDR2 are KGHSH and LQKENI. V gave up 3 bases and J gave up 3 bases; unmatched junction bases: 10. CDR3 size: 17 residues. In DNA, the CDR3 is TGTGCCAGCTCACCGGGACTAGCGCCAGCGGGGAAAGAGACCCAGTACTTC. This codes for CASSPGLAPAGKETQYF.

The V call is TRBV5-5, the J call TRBJ2-7, with 8 nucleotides matching TRBD1. This CDR3 is built from 15 residues. CDR1 and CDR2 from the germline V gene are SGHKS and YYEKEE (reference sequence). The V segment lost 2 bases and the J segment 2 bases; nucleotides outside the gene matches: 6. The CDR3 sequence: CASSFARQGTYEQYF. The CDR3 bases are TGTGCCAGCAGCTTTGCCCGACAGGGGACCTACGAGCAGTACTTC.

This chain uses TRBV7-6 with TRBJ2-5; 7 nucleotides line up with TRBD2. Judging by the DNA end, TRBJ2-7 fits better; the J call may be wrong. Germline V lookup: CDR1 SGHVS, CDR2 FNYEAQ. The length of the CDR3 is 15 residues. CDR3 residues: CASSLRGGRGYEQYF. CDR3 nucleotides: TGTGCCAGCAGCTTAAGAGGCGGGAGAGGCTACGAGCAGTACTTC.

This chain joins TRBV28 and TRBJ2-7, with 8 nucleotides matching TRBD2. V shed 2 bases and J 3 bases; nucleotides not matched to a gene: 9. The CDR3 runs 16 residues. Germline V CDR1 and CDR2: MDHEN, SYDVKM. Written as DNA, the CDR3 is TGTGCCAGCAGTTTACCTCGGGCCAGCGGGAGCTACGAGCAGTACTTC. As protein: CASSLPRASGSYEQYF.

There are a few counts of this clone. The chain links TRBV13 to TRBJ1-1; weak D call: TRBD1 (5 bases). V shed 3 bases and J shed 3 bases, with 11 bases lying between them. Germline V gene sequence: CDR1 PRHDT, CDR2 FYEKMQ (reference sequence). This CDR3 region has 14 residues. CDR3 in DNA: TGTGCCAGCAGCTTTAGGGGTCGGGACACTGAAGCTTTCTTT. Translating gives CASSFRGRDTEAFF. Using reference TRBV13 and TRBJ1-1 for the parts outside the CDR3, the full variable domain is AAGVIQSPRHLIKEKRETATLKCYPIPRHDTVYWYQQGPGQDPQFLISFYEKMQSDKGSIPDRFSAQQFSDYHSELNMSSLELGDSALYFCASSFRGRDTEAFFGQGTRLTVV.